The 10 T cell receptor beta chains given below trace back to one sample, sequenced in a study of cytomegalovirus exposure and HLA in healthy donors. In the PCR, 60 Vbeta and 13 Jbeta primers were used. This table comes from immunoSEQ multiplex PCR, and its TCRdb copy is limited to in-frame clones, with some not included. Of 270,000 or so clones listed, 80% to 95% were seen once; the top ten hold around 1.7%. Sequencing input: PBMCs. The receptors derive from a girl aged 2 to 10 in good health and CMV-seronegative.

This chain links TRBV11-2 with TRBJ1-6; 8 bases are shared with TRBD1. V was clipped by 7 bases and J by 5 bases; unmatched bases: 13. The CDR3 consists of 17 residues. CDR1 and CDR2 (germline): SGHAT, FQNNGV. The CDR3 here is CASTIRESDRDNSPLHF. The CDR3 DNA reads TGTGCCAGCACCATTAGAGAATCGGACAGGGATAATTCACCCCTCCACTTT.

The V and J genes are TRBV5-8 and TRBJ1-1; 7 bases are a match to TRBD1. Germline V gene lookup returns CDR1 SGHTS and CDR2 YDEGEE. The CDR3 consists of 18 residues. After removal of 0 bases from V and 6 bases from J, the junction contained 17 bases not matched to a gene. The CDR3 sequence: CASSLGGHRGPVVAEAFF. CDR3 DNA: TGTGCCAGCAGCTTGGGTGGGCACAGGGGCCCAGTGGTGGCTGAAGCTTTCTTT.

The rearrangement uses TRBV5-8 and TRBJ1-4; weak D call: TRBD1 (5 bases). Trimming pared 0 bases from V and 7 bases from J, leaving 7 bases between. This CDR3 contains 13 residues. Germline V gene data show CDR1 as SGHTS and CDR2 as YDEGEE. CDR3 nucleotide sequence: TGTGCCAGCAGCTTGGATAGGGGTGAAAAACTGTTTTTT. Its translation is CASSLDRGEKLFF.

The genes are TRBV6-8 and TRBJ1-4; 7 nucleotides line up with TRBD1. V dropped 8 bases and J dropped 0; count of bases not matched to a gene: 12. Germline values: CDR1 MNHGY, CDR2 SAAAGT. This CDR3 contains 17 residues. CDR3 loop: CASQLIPGQPTNEKLFF. In nucleotides, the CDR3 is TGTGCCAGCCAGCTTATTCCGGGACAGCCAACTAATGAAAAACTGTTTTTT.

The chain links TRBV6-5 to TRBJ2-7, with TRBD2 identical over 13 bases. V lost 1 base, J lost 3 bases, and 3 bases stayed unmatched. Germline V lookup: CDR1 MNHEY, CDR2 SVGAGI. The CDR3 extends over 16 amino acids. The CDR3 coding sequence is TGTGCCAGCAGTTACTACGGGACTAGCGGGAACTACGAGCAGTACTTC. Its protein is CASSYYGTSGNYEQYF.

The chain links TRBV10-3 to TRBJ1-1; possible D gene TRBD1, 6 bases. Germline V lookup: CDR1 ENHRY, CDR2 SYGVKD. This CDR3 comprises 16 residues. Trimming pared 8 bases from V and 5 bases from J, leaving 24 bases between. DNA of the CDR3: TGTGCCATCGCCGCAGGGGAGTTTTTTTCGTCAACTGAAGCTTTCTTT. Translated, it gives CAIAAGEFFSSTEAFF.

V and J are TRBV19 and TRBJ2-7; TRBD1 might be the D (5 bases). The CDR3 consists of 16 residues. The V and J ends lost 2 bases and 1 base respectively, with 15 bases between them. CDR1 is LNHDA and CDR2 is SQIVND in the germline V gene (reference sequence). CDR3 coding DNA: TGTGCCAGTAGTATAATGGCGACAGCTGAGTCCTACGAGCAGTACTTC. This encodes CASSIMATAESYEQYF. The full variable domain, rest sourced from reference TRBV19 and TRBJ2-7, is DGGITQSPKYLFRKEGQNVTLSCEQNLNHDAMYWYRQDPGQGLRLIYYSQIVNDFQKGDIAEGYSVSREKKESFPLTVTSAQKNPTAFYLCASSIMATAESYEQYFGPGTRLTVT.

This rearrangement joins TRBV5-4 to TRBJ2-3; 7 positions agree with TRBD2. The CDR3 extends over 16 amino acids. Trimming at V came to 2 bases and at J to 2 bases, leaving 8 bases not matched to a gene. Germline V gene sequence: CDR1 SGHNT, CDR2 YYREEE (reference sequence). DNA for the CDR3: TGTGCCAGCAGCTTCCCACTAGCGCGAAACACAGATACGCAGTATTTT. It yields the protein CASSFPLARNTDTQYF.

This chain connects TRBV7-8 to TRBJ2-5, with a tentative D call TRBD2 (6 bases). The CDR3 has 13 amino acids. The germline V gene has CDR1 SGHVS and CDR2 FQNEAQ. The V end lost 0 bases, the J end lost 6 bases, and 8 bases lay between the germline ends. CDR3 residues: CASSLAGGKTQYF. Written as DNA, the CDR3 is TGTGCCAGCAGCTTAGCGGGGGGAAAGACCCAGTACTTC.

V is TRBV15 and J is TRBJ2-3, with D unresolved. The ends were cut back, 6 bases at V and 4 bases at J, with 11 bases in the middle. Germline V gene lookup returns CDR1 LNHNV and CDR2 YYDKDF (reference sequence). The CDR3 contains 13 residues. Here the CDR3 reads CATRRVGPDTQYF. For the CDR3, the DNA is TGTGCCACCAGGCGCGTGGGCCCAGATACGCAGTATTTT.